Below, 13 T cell receptor beta chains from the same sample are listed, as sequenced in a study of shared clonotypes between healthy human individuals. Generated by immunoSEQ multiplex PCR, the TCRdb table keeps only in-frame clones and is missing some. Here the sample spans some 2,400,000 clones, 90% to 96% being singletons. The source material was naive CD4+ T cells sorted from blood. The subset is: CD45RA+ positively selected. These receptors were collected from a man between 18 and 35 years old in good health.

V is TRBV2 and J is TRBJ2-7; perhaps TRBD1 as D (5 bases). CDR1 SNHLY and CDR2 FYNNEI come from the germline V gene. The CDR3 runs to 16 residues. The V end was cut by 7 bases, the J end by 6 bases, with 25 bases between. CDR3 residues: CASTLDIEYRWREQYF. DNA for the CDR3: TGTGCCAGCACTTTGGACATTGAGTACAGGTGGCGCGAGCAGTACTTC.

The chain carries TRBV5-1 and TRBJ2-1; 10 bases are a match to TRBD2. CDR1 and CDR2 from the germline V gene are SGHRS and YFSETQ. This CDR3 spans 16 amino acids. V lost 3 bases to trimming and J lost 7 bases; unmatched junction nucleotides: 10. CDR3 nucleotide sequence: TGCGCCAGCAGCTCCACTAGCGGGGAGGGAGGGAATGAGCAGTTCTTC. It encodes CASSSTSGEGGNEQFF.

For the CDR3, the DNA is TGTGCCAGCAGTCTTAACAGGGGGAACGGGGAGCTGTTTTTT. Its translation: CASSLNRGNGELFF. V is TRBV6-5 and J is TRBJ2-2; 8 bases agree with TRBD1. CDR1 and CDR2 (germline): MNHEY, SVGAGI. The length of the CDR3 is 14 residues. J gave up 7 bases and V 5 bases, and 6 bases lay outside the gene matches.

About this clone itself: The same CDR3 is also encoded by other DNA sequences in this sample. The rearrangement uses TRBV5-4 and TRBJ2-5; TRBD2 aligns across 15 bases. Germline trimming cut 3 bases from V and 2 bases from J; bases unmatched to any gene: 2. Looked up from germline, CDR1 is SGHNT and CDR2 is YYREEE (reference sequence). The CDR3 spans 16 residues. CDR3 amino acids: CASSSGLAGGQETQYF. The CDR3 DNA reads as TGTGCCAGCAGCTCGGGACTAGCGGGGGGACAAGAGACCCAGTACTTC.

The V gene is TRBV6-6, the J gene TRBJ2-7; D assignment may be TRBD1 or TRBD2 (6 bases each). The germline CDR1 and CDR2 sequences are MNHNY and SVGAGI (reference sequence). V shed 6 bases and J shed 2 bases, with 11 bases lying between them. The length of the CDR3 is 13 residues. The CDR3: CASSYREAYEQYF. As DNA, the CDR3 is TGTGCCAGCAGCTACAGGGAGGCCTACGAGCAGTACTTC.

The V and J genes are TRBV19 and TRBJ1-5; 8 positions agree with TRBD1. Germline values: CDR1 LNHDA, CDR2 SQIVND (reference sequence). CDR3 length: 15 residues. Trimming cost V 7 bases and J 0 bases; bases outside gene matches: 5. CDR3 loop: CASKGTGNSNQPQHF. The CDR3 region has the DNA TGTGCCAGTAAAGGGACAGGAAATAGCAATCAGCCCCAGCATTTT.

For this clone: The same CDR3 arises from other DNA sequences in this sample as well. This chain uses TRBV5-1 with TRBJ1-3; TRBD1 might be the D (6 bases). The CDR3 covers 14 residues. V gave up 0 bases and J gave up 4 bases, with 8 bases separating them. CDR1 and CDR2 (germline): SGHRS, YFSETQ. The CDR3 sequence is CASSLGGPGNTIYF. Written as DNA, the CDR3 is TGCGCCAGCAGCTTGGGGGGGCCCGGAAACACCATATATTTT.

The chain uses TRBV6-5 and TRBJ2-5; weak D call: TRBD2 (6 bases). CDR1 and CDR2 (germline): MNHEY, SVGAGI. This CDR3 comprises 14 residues. Trimming stripped 8 bases from V and 3 bases from J, with 16 bases between. The CDR3 loop reads CASCRGTSKETQYF. CDR3 sequence (DNA): TGTGCCAGCTGTCGGGGGACCTCTAAAGAGACCCAGTACTTC.

The chain recombines TRBV6-1 with TRBJ2-7, with unresolved D. This CDR3 contains 12 residues. CDR1 is MNHNS and CDR2 is SASEGT in the germline V gene. The V gene lost 3 bases and the J gene lost 7 bases, with 10 bases spanning the gap. CDR3 in DNA: TGTGCCAGCAGTGAGAGTTCCTCGGAGCAGTACTTC. Translation: CASSESSSEQYF.

V and J are TRBV5-1 and TRBJ1-1, with D perhaps matching TRBD1 (6 bases). Germline CDR1 SGHRS, CDR2 YFSETQ. The CDR3 extends over 14 amino acids. The V gene lost 2 bases and the J gene lost 4 bases, with 12 bases spanning the gap. The CDR3 loop is CASSFRTETTEAFF. The CDR3 nucleotides read TGCGCCAGCAGCTTTCGGACAGAAACCACTGAAGCTTTCTTT.

V usage is TRBV6-6 and J usage is TRBJ2-5; D unresolved. The CDR3 is 14 residues long. Trimming took off 2 bases at V and 0 bases at J, with 7 bases between the two ends. Germline V lookup: CDR1 MNHNY, CDR2 SVGAGI (reference sequence). In DNA form, the CDR3 reads TGTGCCAGCAGTTACGCGGTTAACCAAGAGACCCAGTACTTC. Translation gives CASSYAVNQETQYF.

This rearrangement joins TRBV7-9 to TRBJ2-7; 7 positions agree with TRBD1. The CDR3 totals 17 residues. V shed 5 bases, J shed 0 bases, and the junction held 13 bases outside the gene matches. The germline V gene encodes CDR1 SEHNR and CDR2 FQNEAQ (reference sequence). The CDR3 loop reads CASSTIGRGQSSYEQYF. The CDR3, as DNA: TGTGCCAGCAGCACGATTGGTCGGGGACAGTCCTCCTACGAGCAGTACTTC.

The table lists this clone with a count of one. The gene calls are TRBV5-4 and TRBJ1-4; 8 bases align to TRBD1. V shed 3 bases and J 8 bases; nucleotides not matched to a gene: 3. Germline V gene data show CDR1 as SGHNT and CDR2 as YYREEE (reference sequence). The CDR3 is 13 amino acids. The CDR3: CASSWGQDEKLFF. The CDR3 nucleotides are TGTGCCAGCAGCTGGGGACAGGACGAAAAACTGTTTTTT.